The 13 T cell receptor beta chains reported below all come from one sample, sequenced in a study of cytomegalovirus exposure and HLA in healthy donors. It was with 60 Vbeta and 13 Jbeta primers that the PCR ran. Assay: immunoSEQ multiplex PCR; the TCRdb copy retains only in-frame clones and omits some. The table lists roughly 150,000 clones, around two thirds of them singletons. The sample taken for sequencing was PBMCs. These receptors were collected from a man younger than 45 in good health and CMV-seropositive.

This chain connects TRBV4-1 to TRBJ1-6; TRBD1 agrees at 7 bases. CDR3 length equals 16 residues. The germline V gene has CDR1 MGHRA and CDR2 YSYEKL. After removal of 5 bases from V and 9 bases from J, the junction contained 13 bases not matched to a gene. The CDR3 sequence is CASSEIGGRSGSPLHF. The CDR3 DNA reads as TGCGCCAGCAGCGAGATAGGGGGCCGATCGGGTTCACCCCTCCACTTT.

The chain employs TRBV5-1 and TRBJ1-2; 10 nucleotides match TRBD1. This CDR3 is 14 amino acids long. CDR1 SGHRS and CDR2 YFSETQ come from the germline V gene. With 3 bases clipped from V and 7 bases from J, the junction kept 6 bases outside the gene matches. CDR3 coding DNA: TGCGCCAGCAGCTCGCCGGGACAGGGGACTGGCTACACCTTC. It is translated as CASSSPGQGTGYTF.

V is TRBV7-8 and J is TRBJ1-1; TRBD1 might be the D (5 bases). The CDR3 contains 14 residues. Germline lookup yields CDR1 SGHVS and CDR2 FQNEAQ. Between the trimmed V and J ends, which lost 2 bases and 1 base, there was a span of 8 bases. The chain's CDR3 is CASSLRGANTEAFF. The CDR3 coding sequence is TGTGCCAGCAGCTTAAGGGGTGCGAACACTGAAGCTTTCTTT.

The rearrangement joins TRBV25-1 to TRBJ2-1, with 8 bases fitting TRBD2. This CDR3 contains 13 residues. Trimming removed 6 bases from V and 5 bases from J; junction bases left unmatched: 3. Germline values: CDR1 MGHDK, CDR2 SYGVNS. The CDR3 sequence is CASRGLANNEQFF. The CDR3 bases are TGTGCCAGCAGAGGACTAGCTAACAATGAGCAGTTCTTC.

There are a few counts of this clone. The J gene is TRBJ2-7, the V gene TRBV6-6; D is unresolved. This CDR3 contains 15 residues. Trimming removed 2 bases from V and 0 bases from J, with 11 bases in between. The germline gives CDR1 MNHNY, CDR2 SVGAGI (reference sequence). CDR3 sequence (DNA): TGTGCCAGCAGTTACAAGTTTGAGAGCTCCTACGAGCAGTACTTC. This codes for CASSYKFESSYEQYF.

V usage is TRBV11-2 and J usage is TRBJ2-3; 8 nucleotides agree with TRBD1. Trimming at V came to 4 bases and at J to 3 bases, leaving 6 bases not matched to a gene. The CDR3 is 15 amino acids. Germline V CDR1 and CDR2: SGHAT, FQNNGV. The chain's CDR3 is CASSSPGQVTDTQYF. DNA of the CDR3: TGTGCCAGCAGCTCCCCGGGACAGGTGACAGATACGCAGTATTTT.

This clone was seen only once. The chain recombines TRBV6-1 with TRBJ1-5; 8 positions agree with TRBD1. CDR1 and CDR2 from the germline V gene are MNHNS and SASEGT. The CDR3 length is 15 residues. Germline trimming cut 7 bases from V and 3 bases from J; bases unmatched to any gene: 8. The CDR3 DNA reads TGTGCCAGCACGTGGGACAGGTTCCTCAATCAGCCCCAGCATTTT. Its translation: CASTWDRFLNQPQHF.

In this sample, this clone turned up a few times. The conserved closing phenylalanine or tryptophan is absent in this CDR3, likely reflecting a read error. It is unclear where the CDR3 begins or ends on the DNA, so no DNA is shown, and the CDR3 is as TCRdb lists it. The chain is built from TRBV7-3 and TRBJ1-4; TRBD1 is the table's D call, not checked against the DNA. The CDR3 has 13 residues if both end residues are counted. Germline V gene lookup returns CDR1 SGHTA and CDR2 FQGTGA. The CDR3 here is CASSLNRRDRGIL.

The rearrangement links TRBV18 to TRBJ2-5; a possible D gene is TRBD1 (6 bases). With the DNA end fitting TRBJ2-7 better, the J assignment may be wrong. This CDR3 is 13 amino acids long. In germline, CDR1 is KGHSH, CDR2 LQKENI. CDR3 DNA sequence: TGTGCCAGCTCACCTCTACAGGGCTACGAGCAGTACTTC. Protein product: CASSPLQGYEQYF.

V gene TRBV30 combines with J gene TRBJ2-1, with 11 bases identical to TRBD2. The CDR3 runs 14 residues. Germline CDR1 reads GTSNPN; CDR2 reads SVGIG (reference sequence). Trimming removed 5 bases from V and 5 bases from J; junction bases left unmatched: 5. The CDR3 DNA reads TGTGCCTGGGACATACTAGCGGGAGACAATGAGCAGTTCTTC. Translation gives CAWDILAGDNEQFF.

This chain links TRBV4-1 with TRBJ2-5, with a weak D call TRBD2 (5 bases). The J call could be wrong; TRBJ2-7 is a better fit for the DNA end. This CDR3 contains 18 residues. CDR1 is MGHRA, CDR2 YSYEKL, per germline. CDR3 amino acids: CASSQEAGSATSTYEQYF. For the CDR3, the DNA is TGCGCCAGCAGCCAAGAGGCGGGTAGCGCAACCTCGACCTACGAGCAGTACTTC.

The CDR3 reads CSGQENSGANVLTF. CDR3 coding DNA: TGCAGCGGACAGGAGAACTCTGGGGCCAACGTCCTGACTTTC. The chain uses TRBV29-1 and TRBJ2-6; tentatively, D is TRBD1 (6 bases). CDR1 is SQVTM, CDR2 ANQGSEA, per germline. This CDR3 region has 14 residues. The V gene lost 7 bases and the J gene lost 0 bases, with 10 bases spanning the gap.

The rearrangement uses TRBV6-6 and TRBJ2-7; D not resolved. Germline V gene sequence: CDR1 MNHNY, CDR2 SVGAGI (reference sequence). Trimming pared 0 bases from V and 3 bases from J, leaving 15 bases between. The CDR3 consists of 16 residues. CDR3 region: CASSYSGLRDGYEQYF. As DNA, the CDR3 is TGTGCCAGCAGTTACTCGGGCCTTCGTGATGGCTACGAGCAGTACTTC.